One and the same sample provided the 21 T cell receptor beta chains below, sequenced in a study of radiotherapy plus CTLA-4 blockade in lung cancer. This table comes from immunoSEQ multiplex PCR, and its TCRdb copy is limited to in-frame clones, with some not included. Altogether about 15,000 clones are present, 72% being singletons, with the ten largest covering approximately 53%. Sequences were derived from peripheral blood, sampled from a patient treated with radiotherapy plus ipilimumab. All receptors come from a human donor with non-small cell lung cancer whose response to radiotherapy plus ipilimumab could not be evaluated.

J is TRBJ2-6 and V is TRBV6-4, with D perhaps matching TRBD1 (5 bases). V lost 4 bases and J lost 1, with 8 bases in between. CDR1 is MRHNA, CDR2 SNTAGT, per germline. The CDR3 runs 15 residues. The CDR3 DNA follows: TGTGCCAGCAGTGGAGGACAATCTGGGGCCAACGTCCTGACTTTC. Translation: CASSGGQSGANVLTF.

This chain links TRBV5-8 with TRBJ2-3; 10 bases align to TRBD2. Trimming cost V 6 bases and J 5 bases; bases outside gene matches: 6. The CDR3 has 14 amino acids. The germline V gene encodes CDR1 SGHTS and CDR2 YDEGEE. The DNA of the CDR3 is TGTGCCAGCACTCCCCAGCGGGGGGGAGATACGCAGTATTTT. It encodes CASTPQRGGDTQYF. The full variable domain, completed using reference TRBV5-8 and TRBJ2-3, is EAGVTQSPTHLIKTRGQQATLRCSPISGHTSVYWYQQALGLGLQFLLWYDEGEERNRGNFPPRFSGRQFPNYSSELNVNALELEDSALYLCASTPQRGGDTQYFGPGTRLTVL.

The chain carries TRBV9 and TRBJ1-1; D is perhaps TRBD1 (5 bases). V lost 0 bases and J lost 3, with 12 bases in between. The CDR3 is 15 residues long. In germline, CDR1 is SGDLS, CDR2 YYNGEE. The CDR3 DNA reads as TGTGCCAGCAGCGTAGCTGGGGAGGGGTACACTGAAGCTTTCTTT. This gives the protein CASSVAGEGYTEAFF.

The V call is TRBV5-1, the J call TRBJ2-5; 8 nucleotides agree with TRBD2. Germline V gene data show CDR1 as SGHRS and CDR2 as YFSETQ. This CDR3 is 16 amino acids long. Trimming at V came to 1 base and at J to 1 base, leaving 6 bases not matched to a gene. CDR3 protein: CASSLLSGGPQETQYF. The CDR3 DNA sequence: TGCGCCAGCAGCTTGCTCAGCGGGGGACCCCAAGAGACCCAGTACTTC.

The rearrangement joins TRBV19 to TRBJ1-1; D not certain. V was trimmed by 3 bases and J by 5 bases, leaving 16 bases between them. Germline CDR1 reads LNHDA; CDR2 reads SQIVND (reference sequence). CDR3 length equals 15 residues. The CDR3, as DNA: TGTGCCAGTAGTATCGCCCTGGAGTCGGGGACTGAAGCTTTCTTT. It encodes CASSIALESGTEAFF.

The CDR3 loop is CASSRTSGDSYEQYF. The CDR3 bases are TGCGCCAGCAGCCGGACTAGCGGGGACTCCTACGAGCAGTACTTC. The chain has TRBV5-1 and TRBJ2-7, with 12 nucleotides matching TRBD2. Germline V lookup: CDR1 SGHRS, CDR2 YFSETQ. Trimming removed 4 bases from V and 0 bases from J; junction bases left unmatched: 2. The CDR3 is 15 amino acids.

In regard to this clone: The sample carries other DNA sequences with the same CDR3. The genes are TRBV19 and TRBJ1-5, with 8 bases aligning to TRBD1. CDR3 length: 15 residues. Germline V gene data show CDR1 as LNHDA and CDR2 as SQIVND (reference sequence). J gave up 0 bases and V 9 bases, and 7 bases lay outside the gene matches. Written as DNA, the CDR3 is TGTGCCAGCTCTACAGGGGGTCATAGCAATCAGCCCCAGCATTTT. It yields the protein CASSTGGHSNQPQHF. Filled out from reference TRBV19 and TRBJ1-5, the complete variable domain reads DGGITQSPKYLFRKEGQNVTLSCEQNLNHDAMYWYRQDPGQGLRLIYYSQIVNDFQKGDIAEGYSVSREKKESFPLTVTSAQKNPTAFYLCASSTGGHSNQPQHFGDGTRLSIL.

This chain joins TRBV2 and TRBJ2-7, with a tentative D call TRBD2 (6 bases). This CDR3 comprises 14 residues. The ends were cut back, 4 bases at V and 2 bases at J, with 12 bases in the middle. Germline assignment: CDR1 SNHLY and CDR2 FYNNEI. Written as DNA, the CDR3 is TGTGCCAGCAGTGTACCTAGCGTGGCCTACGAGCAGTACTTC. This translates into CASSVPSVAYEQYF.

This chain links TRBV30 with TRBJ2-2; 14 nucleotides agree with TRBD2. The CDR3 extends over 18 amino acids. From germline, CDR1 is GTSNPN and CDR2 SVGIG (reference sequence). Unmatched junction bases numbered 10, after V lost 2 bases and J lost 5 bases. This chain's CDR3 is CAWSLGLAGGKGTGELFF. DNA of the CDR3: TGTGCCTGGAGTCTTGGACTAGCGGGGGGTAAGGGGACCGGGGAGCTGTTTTTT. The variable domain in full, completed from reference TRBV30 and TRBJ2-2, reads SQTIHQWPATLVQPVGSPLSLECTVEGTSNPNLYWYRQAAGRGLQLLFYSVGIGQISSEVPQNLSASRPQDRQFILSSKKLLLSDSGFYLCAWSLGLAGGKGTGELFFGEGSRLTVL.

This clone occurred a few times. The V gene is TRBV10-3, the J gene TRBJ2-2; 9 nucleotides align to TRBD1. V shed 8 bases and J 0 bases; nucleotides not matched to a gene: 7. The germline gives CDR1 ENHRY, CDR2 SYGVKD. The CDR3 consists of 16 residues. In DNA form, the CDR3 reads TGTGCCATCTGGAGGACAGGGGACGCGAACACCGGGGAGCTGTTTTTT. Translation gives CAIWRTGDANTGELFF.

As to this clone: At one of its ends the junction is not consistent with the germline gene, which may arise from a read error. J is TRBJ2-5 and V is TRBV5-1; D gene unclear. Looked up from germline, CDR1 is SGHRS and CDR2 is YFSETQ. The CDR3 has 15 amino acids. The CDR3 loop is CASNLAEGAAETQYF. Here the CDR3 DNA reads TGCGCCAGCAACTTGGCCGAAGGCGCGGCGGAGACCCAGTACTTC.

Notes on this clone: Other DNA sequences in the sample encode the same CDR3. The chain couples TRBV5-1 to TRBJ2-5; 8 bases fit TRBD1. Germline lookup yields CDR1 SGHRS and CDR2 YFSETQ. The CDR3 runs 15 residues. V was clipped by 3 bases and J by 2 bases; unmatched bases: 6. The CDR3 reads CASSSDRVGQETQYF. As DNA, the CDR3 is TGCGCCAGCAGCTCGGACAGGGTGGGTCAAGAGACCCAGTACTTC.

The V and J genes are TRBV5-1 and TRBJ1-1, with TRBD1 identical over 11 bases. Germline CDR1 is SGHRS and CDR2 is YFSETQ. V lost 2 bases, J lost 3 bases, and 6 bases stayed unmatched. This CDR3 has 16 amino acids. CDR3 loop: CASSFRTGGMDTEAFF. As DNA, the CDR3 is TGCGCCAGCAGCTTTAGGACAGGGGGCATGGACACTGAAGCTTTCTTT.

V gene TRBV19 combines with J gene TRBJ2-2; D gene ambiguous. Trimming took off 4 bases at V and 1 base at J, with 7 bases between the two ends. The CDR3 extends over 14 amino acids. Germline CDR1 LNHDA, CDR2 SQIVND (reference sequence). DNA for the CDR3: TGTGCCAGTAGTACCCAGAAGAACACCGGGGAGCTGTTTTTT. This encodes CASSTQKNTGELFF.

Only one count was recorded for this clone. The rearrangement links TRBV5-1 to TRBJ2-1, with 8 positions matching TRBD2. This CDR3 has 16 residues. The J segment lost 9 bases and the V segment lost 0 bases, leaving 11 bases of the junction unmatched. The germline CDR1 and CDR2 sequences are SGHRS and YFSETQ. This CDR3 is CASSLAGLVMDSEQFF. Here the CDR3 DNA reads TGCGCCAGCAGCTTGGCGGGACTAGTGATGGACAGTGAGCAGTTCTTC.

This chain joins TRBV27 and TRBJ2-3; 11 nucleotides match TRBD1. From germline, CDR1 is MNHEY and CDR2 SMNVEV (reference sequence). The CDR3 is 17 amino acids. The J segment lost 4 bases and the V segment lost 6 bases, leaving 12 bases of the junction unmatched. CDR3 DNA: TGTGCCAGCAGCCCACAGGCCAGGACAGGGGGCGCAGATACGCAGTATTTT. Translating gives CASSPQARTGGADTQYF.

This clone has a handful of counts. This chain links TRBV27 with TRBJ1-6; D is ambiguous. Germline CDR1 MNHEY, CDR2 SMNVEV (reference sequence). Trimming left V 2 bases short and J 2 bases short, with 10 bases between. The CDR3 totals 16 residues. In DNA, the CDR3 is TGTGCCAGCAGTTTAAGCGGCAGTACCTATAATTCACCCCTCCACTTT. This translates into CASSLSGSTYNSPLHF.

The V call is TRBV2, the J call TRBJ1-2; 10 bases agree with TRBD1. Trimming cost V 5 bases and J 4 bases; bases outside gene matches: 13. CDR3 length: 17 amino acids. Germline V CDR1 and CDR2: SNHLY, FYNNEI. For the CDR3, the DNA is TGTGCCAGCAGTCCGGGACAGGGGAACGGATTGGGCTATGGCTACACCTTC. It codes for CASSPGQGNGLGYGYTF.

The rearrangement joins TRBV5-1 to TRBJ1-6, with 7 bases aligning to TRBD1. V gave up 4 bases and J gave up 10 bases; unmatched junction bases: 8. The CDR3 covers 14 residues. CDR1 is SGHRS and CDR2 is YFSETQ in the germline V gene. The DNA for the CDR3 is TGCGCCAGCAGCAAGGGACAGTTAGACTCACCCCTCCACTTT. It codes for CASSKGQLDSPLHF.

This sequence joins TRBV5-1 and TRBJ1-4; 8 bases match TRBD1. J was trimmed by 8 bases and V by 4 bases; bases with no gene match: 13. Germline CDR1 and CDR2: SGHRS and YFSETQ. The CDR3 sequence is 16 residues long. CDR3 DNA sequence: TGCGCCAGCAGCATCGCACCGACAGGGGCAGGGGAAAAACTGTTTTTT. Residues: CASSIAPTGAGEKLFF.

The chain uses TRBV10-1 and TRBJ2-7; perhaps TRBD2 as D (7 bases). Trimming shortened V by 7 bases and J by 2 bases, and 15 bases separated the two germline ends. Germline V gives CDR1 WNHNN, CDR2 SYGVQD (reference sequence). This CDR3 has 14 residues. CDR3 in amino acids: CASIGGGVPYEQYV. CDR3 bases: TGCGCCAGCATTGGGGGGGGCGTTCCCTACGAGCAGTACGTC.